The next 20 T cell receptor beta chains were all read from a single sample in a study of T cell responses to AZD1222 COVID-19 vaccine. Clones were read by immunoSEQ multiplex PCR, and TCRdb kept only the in-frame ones, dropping some. The data show approximately 77,000 clones, 92% seen once. This sample comprised peripheral blood, obtained 28 days after the second AZD1222 dose. These receptors were collected from an adult who received the AZD1222 COVID-19 vaccine.

A few counts support this clone. This chain uses TRBV29-1 with TRBJ2-1; TRBD2 matches at 10 bases. V was clipped by 3 bases and J by 8 bases; unmatched bases: 4. The germline gives CDR1 SQVTM, CDR2 ANQGSEA. There are 13 residues in the CDR3. CDR3 in amino acids: CSVEASGSDEQFF. CDR3 in DNA: TGCAGCGTTGAGGCTAGCGGGAGTGATGAGCAGTTCTTC.

This CDR3 reads CASSLEGGTEAFF. The CDR3 nucleotides read TGTGCCAGCAGCTTGGAGGGAGGGACTGAAGCTTTCTTT. The chain couples TRBV7-9 to TRBJ1-1, with no clear D. This CDR3 comprises 13 residues. The ends were cut back, 3 bases at V and 5 bases at J, with 10 bases in the middle. Per the germline V gene, CDR1 is SEHNR and CDR2 is FQNEAQ (reference sequence).

V gene TRBV6-5 combines with J gene TRBJ1-2; TRBD1 might be the D (5 bases). Between the trimmed V and J ends, which lost 6 bases and 2 bases, there was a span of 16 bases. Germline CDR1 and CDR2: MNHEY and SVGAGI. The CDR3 is made up of 15 amino acids. CDR3 sequence reads: CASSPDITANYGYTF. DNA of the CDR3: TGTGCCAGCAGCCCGGACATAACAGCAAACTATGGCTACACCTTC.

The chain combines TRBV29-1 with TRBJ1-2; D gene unclear. Trimming shortened V by 3 bases and J by 4 bases, and 15 bases separated the two germline ends. Germline values: CDR1 SQVTM, CDR2 ANQGSEA. This CDR3 contains 14 residues. The CDR3 DNA sequence: TGCAGCGTTGATCAGTACCCAAGTGGCTATGGCTACACCTTC. Residues: CSVDQYPSGYGYTF.

This clone was seen only a few times. The chain links TRBV14 to TRBJ2-1; 10 bases align to TRBD2. Unmatched junction bases numbered 10, after V lost 4 bases and J lost 10 bases. Germline CDR1 reads SGHDN; CDR2 reads FVKESK. This CDR3 region has 15 residues. CDR3 sequence: CASSPTSGARLEQFF. Written as DNA, the CDR3 is TGTGCCAGCAGCCCAACTAGCGGGGCCCGCTTAGAGCAGTTCTTC. Together with reference TRBV14 and TRBJ2-1, the CDR3 gives the full variable domain: EAGVTQFPSHSVIEKGQTVTLRCDPISGHDNLYWYRRVMGKEIKFLLHFVKESKQDESGMPNNRFLAERTGGTYSTLKVQPAELEDSGVYFCASSPTSGARLEQFFGPGTRLTVL.

V gene TRBV19 combines with J gene TRBJ1-2, with D possibly matching TRBD1 (6 bases). This CDR3 contains 16 residues. Germline loops: CDR1 LNHDA, CDR2 SQIVND (reference sequence). Trimming left V 0 bases short and J 8 bases short, with 19 bases between. CDR3 nucleotides: TGTGCCAGTAGTATAGATAATGTTGCAGGGGCAGACGGCTACACCTTC. This encodes CASSIDNVAGADGYTF.

This chain joins TRBV7-9 and TRBJ1-6; no firm D call. V lost 1 base to trimming and J lost 13 bases, with 8 bases between them. The CDR3 runs to 12 residues. Germline CDR1 SEHNR, CDR2 FQNEAQ (reference sequence). The CDR3: CASSLGPDPLHF. CDR3 coding DNA: TGTGCCAGCAGCTTAGGCCCGGATCCCCTCCACTTT.

This chain connects TRBV5-6 to TRBJ1-5; TRBD1 might be the D (5 bases). From germline, CDR1 is SGHDT and CDR2 YYEEEE. V lost 0 bases, J lost 6 bases, and 13 bases lay in between. The CDR3 extends over 15 amino acids. The CDR3 DNA follows: TGTGCCAGCAGCTTGGAGGGGCGAGCGACTCAGCCCCAGCATTTT. Amino acids: CASSLEGRATQPQHF.

The V and J genes are TRBV19 and TRBJ2-1; 8 bases align to TRBD1. From germline, CDR1 is LNHDA and CDR2 SQIVND (reference sequence). The CDR3 extends over 12 amino acids. J was trimmed by 9 bases and V by 10 bases; bases with no gene match: 8. CDR3 protein: CATRTGTSEQFF. CDR3 nucleotides: TGTGCCACACGGACAGGGACGAGTGAGCAGTTCTTC.

This chain links TRBV28 with TRBJ2-1; 11 bases fit TRBD2. Germline loops: CDR1 MDHEN, CDR2 SYDVKM. V gave up 5 bases and J gave up 5 bases; unmatched junction bases: 5. This CDR3 has 15 residues. Here the CDR3 reads CASSILAGDDNEQFF. DNA of the CDR3: TGTGCCAGCAGTATACTAGCGGGAGACGACAATGAGCAGTTCTTC.

The rearrangement uses TRBV27 and TRBJ1-5; 8 bases map to TRBD1. This CDR3 comprises 14 residues. After removal of 3 bases from V and 4 bases from J, the junction contained 2 bases not matched to a gene. Germline assignment: CDR1 MNHEY and CDR2 SMNVEV (reference sequence). DNA for the CDR3: TGTGCCAGCAGTTTCGACAGGGGAAATCAGCCCCAGCATTTT. As protein: CASSFDRGNQPQHF.

The gene calls are TRBV29-1 and TRBJ2-7, with 8 bases identical to TRBD2. V gave up 2 bases and J gave up 3 bases; unmatched junction bases: 6. CDR1 and CDR2 (germline): SQVTM, ANQGSEA. The CDR3 extends over 14 amino acids. The CDR3 bases are TGCAGCGTTGAAAGGCGGAGCGGGAGCTACGAGCAGTACTTC. It translates to CSVERRSGSYEQYF.

The chain recombines TRBV5-4 with TRBJ1-4; the D gene is possibly TRBD1 (6 bases). Germline assignment: CDR1 SGHNT and CDR2 YYREEE (reference sequence). This CDR3 is 16 amino acids long. The germline V and J ends were trimmed by 4 bases and 2 bases, with 15 bases remaining between them. The CDR3 DNA is TGTGCCAGCAGCCTAGGGGGGGCGCTCACTAATGAAAAACTGTTTTTT. It codes for CASSLGGALTNEKLFF.

The genes are TRBV6-5 and TRBJ2-7, with D possibly being TRBD2 (6 bases). Germline CDR1 reads MNHEY; CDR2 reads SVGAGI. This CDR3 spans 14 amino acids. V was cut by 4 bases and J by 2 bases, with 12 bases left in between. CDR3 loop: CASSSTSPPYEQYF. The DNA for the CDR3 is TGTGCCAGCAGTTCTACTAGCCCCCCCTACGAGCAGTACTTC.

The chain is built from TRBV28 and TRBJ1-2; 12 bases are a match to TRBD1. V lost 5 bases to trimming and J lost 1 base; unmatched junction nucleotides: 5. The CDR3 has 16 amino acids. Germline values: CDR1 MDHEN, CDR2 SYDVKM. Written as DNA, the CDR3 is TGTGCCAGCAGTCCCGGGACAGGGGGCTATAACTATGGCTACACCTTC. Its translation is CASSPGTGGYNYGYTF.

The gene calls are TRBV20-1 and TRBJ2-1; TRBD2 matches 11 bases. This CDR3 is 15 amino acids long. CDR1 and CDR2 (germline): DFQATT, SNEGSKA (reference sequence). V gave up 3 bases and J gave up 4 bases; unmatched junction bases: 5. In DNA, the CDR3 is TGCAGTGCTAGTAGGGGACTAGCGGCTTACAATGAGCAGTTCTTC. The encoded protein is CSASRGLAAYNEQFF.

The V gene is TRBV21-1, the J gene TRBJ2-7; the DNA was not compared with TRBD2, the D call given in the table. TRBV21-1 is recorded as a pseudogene. The CDR3 runs to 15 residues. The CDR3 sequence: CANFSGGLGTNEQYF. CDR3 in DNA: TGTGCCAACTTCTCCGGGGGACTAGGTACCAACGAGCAGTACTTC.

The CDR3 DNA reads TGTGCCACCGTCTGGCGGGGCTCCTCTGGGGCCAACGTCCTGACTTTC. Protein sequence: CATVWRGSSGANVLTF. The chain couples TRBV24-1 to TRBJ2-6; weak D call: TRBD2 (6 bases). Germline-derived CDR1 and CDR2 are KGHDR and SFDVKD. CDR3 length equals 16 residues. With 9 bases removed from V and 0 bases from J, the gap between germline ends came to 14 bases.

The genes are TRBV30 and TRBJ1-2, with 9 positions matching TRBD1. V was clipped by 0 bases and J by 8 bases; unmatched bases: 4. There are 13 residues in the CDR3. CDR1 is GTSNPN and CDR2 is SVGIG in the germline V gene (reference sequence). CDR3 nucleotide sequence: TGTGCCTGGAGTGTCGGACAGGGGCAAGGCTACACCTTC. Translated: CAWSVGQGQGYTF.

Notes on this clone: The germline gene is not matched at one end of the junction; a read error may be the cause. V usage is TRBV14 and J usage is TRBJ2-1; perhaps TRBD2 as D (6 bases). CDR3 size: 14 residues. In germline, CDR1 is SGHDN, CDR2 FVKESK. The CDR3 reads CATTPLEGGPLPIF. The CDR3, as DNA: TGTGCCACCACCCCCTTGGAGGGAGGCCCTCTTCCGATCTTC.